This note documents a single T cell receptor (beta chain) sequence. Assay used: immunoSEQ multiplex PCR; TCRdb lists only in-frame clones, some missing. The data contain approximately 300,000 clones, about nine tenths of them singletons. The sample is drawn from a study of blood T cell repertoires in COVID-19. On the study more broadly: Sources were T cells, B-cell-depleted T cells, or PBMCs; the material itself was cDNA or gDNA.

Trimming removed 3 bases at V and 0 bases at J, with 7 bases between. Germline V gene sequence: CDR1 SGDLS, CDR2 YYNGEE. The CDR3 spans 14 residues. Sequencing was performed on peripheral blood. The sequence was obtained from a woman aged 50 to 60 who had recovered from COVID-19. The gene calls are TRBV9 and TRBJ1-3, with D unresolved. The CDR3: CASSAVSSGNTIYF. CDR3 coding DNA: TGTGCCAGCAGCGCGGTGAGCTCTGGAAACACCATATATTTT.